The TCR beta chain described here comes from a study of T cell repertoires in ileal Crohn's disease (dated by TCRdb to the late 2010s). Notes on the research overall: The median duration of disease was roughly 7.6 years, and at the time of surgery around 36% of patients were active smokers. Every patient underwent surgery because of a complication, which was stricturing disease in around 61% of cases and penetrating disease in about 39%. Roughly half of the patients were given postoperative therapy, with around 20 on anti-TNF agents and about a dozen on thiopurines. TCR repertoire analysis was performed in 45 to 65 Crohn's disease patients drawn from a prospective multicentre cohort. The study was conducted in parallel with a multicentre cohort built to find predictors of early endoscopic recurrence after ileocolonic resection. A Rutgeerts score higher than i0 was the definition used for endoscopic postoperative recurrence. A total of approximately 170 mucosal samples from some 50 patients were sequenced, collected from several sites on the surgical specimen as well as at postoperative endoscopy. The paper's findings and limits, for the study overall: Compared with non-smokers, patients who were active smokers at surgery showed a significantly higher proportion of clonal expansions (about 25% vs 18%, p=0.02). Endoscopic recurrence was linked to a higher percentage of high-frequency clones at surgery, and recurrence occurred in every patient whose clonality exceeded 26.8% (18/57). Only a subgroup of patients, of unstated size, had their mucosal CD4 and CD8 T cells sorted and sequenced. Sorted CD8 T cells carried more high-frequency clones than CD4 T cells, suggesting mucosal expansions were mainly CD8.

For commercial TCRB immunosequencing, approximately 480 nanograms of biopsy DNA were submitted for each sample. CDR3 regions were amplified from genomic DNA by Adaptive Biotechnology using a two-step, amplification bias-controlled multiplex PCR. In the first PCR, primers covered every V and J gene segment, and in the second PCR, barcodes and Illumina adapters were added. An Illumina instrument was used to sequence the CDR3 libraries. The original pipeline was this. Analysis combined the vendor-provided pipelines with custom analysis of raw data in R/Bioconductor under R version 3.3.0. Clonality, which ranges from 0 to 1, was calculated as the inverse of the normalised Shannon entropy across all productive clones. High-frequency clones were defined as the share of the repertoire taken up by the top 100 clones, keeping only clones that passed a 95% confidence test. Repertoire diversity was measured with the Simpson index, and overlap between samples was measured with the Morisita-Horn index. The immuneACCESS repertoire file appears here via TCRdb, limited to in-frame rearrangements. These files lack a portion of the clones; in checked studies, under half of the deficit traces to unresolved V genes, and the cause of the others is not known. That table is the source of V, J and clone size, and D and trimming were worked out from the DNA. Within this sample are around 5,800 clones, with roughly 82% of them counted one time only. The top ten hold around 13% of the sample.

CDR1 and CDR2 (SEHNR, FQNEAQ) derive from the germline V gene (reference sequence). Counted from cysteine to phenylalanine, this CDR3 has 15 amino acids. Kept here is only the CDR3 DNA, which spans 45 bases and is read in frame from base 1. V is trimmed back by 5 bases and J by 2 bases, and the junction contains 6 bases that no gene match accounts for. About this clone: Its specific antigen is unknown. Base qualities are not recorded, but no much larger clone differs from it by a single base.

Adults with ileal or ileocolonic Crohn's disease and an indication for ileocolonic resection were eligible for inclusion. Whole ileal mucosal biopsies were kept frozen at -80 degrees C prior to DNA extraction. Genomic DNA was extracted from frozen whole biopsies using a TRizol-based method and was quantified with a NanoDrop 2000 spectrophotometer. Specimen: ileal tissue. The TCR was taken from an adult with Crohn's disease. In this chain, TRBV7-9 is recombined with TRBJ2-5, with 9 central nucleotides matching TRBD1. The DNA sequence is TGTGCCAGCAGCCCAAGACAGGGGGGGCAAGAGACCCAGTACTTC. Translation gives CASSPRQGGQETQYF. This CDR3, with the reference TRBV7-9 and TRBJ2-5 proteins standing in past its ends, gives the full variable domain DTGVSQNPRHKITKRGQNVTFRCDPISEHNRLYWYRQTLGQGPEFLTYFQNEAQLEKSRLLSDRFSAERPKGSFSTLEIQRTEQGDSAMYLCASSPRQGGQETQYFGPGTRLLVL.